What follows is one TCR beta chain and its context. What this receptor recognizes is not known. No much larger clone exists at a distance of one base, and base qualities are not known. Chronic pancreatitis pancreas tissue was obtained from patients undergoing total pancreatectomy with islet autotransplantation (TPIAT). The chronic pancreatitis patients who were included had no known history of diabetes. For TCRbeta sequencing, genomic DNA was extracted directly from bulk pancreas tissue without sorting T cells. Pancreas tissues were collected consecutively from patients and organ donors at two US centers. This entry comes from a study of immune characteristics of hereditary and idiopathic chronic pancreatitis. The study in broad terms: The study examined local immune cells and TCRbeta repertoires in the pancreas in hereditary and idiopathic chronic pancreatitis, using control pancreases from organ donors for comparison. In total, about five control pancreases, under ten hereditary chronic pancreatitis pancreases and roughly six idiopathic chronic pancreatitis pancreases underwent TCRbeta sequencing. Minimal in vitro experimental manipulation of pancreas-infiltrating T cells was the reason the gDNA-based approach was selected. The research as a whole found: Chronic pancreatitis caused by alcohol use was excluded from the study. Because patient tissue could be obtained only at the time of TPIAT, immune findings may have been influenced by differences in disease duration. Among approximately 12 chronic pancreatitis patients, the number of productive TCR rearrangements showed a positive correlation with disease severity scores. Differences in Vbeta-Jbeta gene family usage, including TRBV10, TRBV19, TRBV23 and TRBV5, were found between hereditary and idiopathic chronic pancreatitis. Significantly increased TCRbeta repertoire diversity and reduced clonality were observed in both chronic pancreatitis groups relative to controls.

The CDR3 runs 14 amino acids, cysteine and phenylalanine included. Only CDR3 DNA remains: 42 bases, in frame from the first base. V and J are truncated by 2 bases and 9 bases respectively, leaving an intervening sequence of 11 bases. Reading the germline V gene gives CDR1 ENHRY and CDR2 SYGVKD. Library construction relied on the immunoSEQ multiplex PCR assay. The TCRbeta CDR3 region and adjacent sequences were amplified and sequenced from pancreatic genomic DNA. In the authors' own workflow: Repertoire diversity was measured as a mean normalized Shannon-Wiener index, alongside productive clonality and productive rearrangement counts. Control and chronic pancreatitis repertoire metrics were compared by means of the nonparametric Mann-Whitney U test. CDR3beta sequences with identical amino acid composition and length across subjects were defined as shared clonotypes. TCRdb took this table from immuneACCESS and kept in-frame rearrangements with V and J called. Such tables lack part of the clones; where checked against another copy, unresolved V genes explain under half of the gap, and the rest is unexplained. V, J and clone size are taken as reported in that table, and D and trimming were inferred from the DNA itself. This sample is represented by 13,000 to 15,000 clones; roughly 70% of them were singletons. The ten largest clonotypes hold 11% to 15% of the sample.

The clonotype was recovered from a human donor with chronic pancreatitis. Sample: pancreas tissue with hereditary chronic pancreatitis. The rearranged chain carries TRBV10-3 and TRBJ1-6; no D gene call is confident. The encoded CDR3 is CAISETLQVSPLHF. DNA sequence: TGTGCCATCAGTGAGACCCTACAAGTTTCACCCCTCCACTTT.